These T cell receptor beta chains were read from a single sample in a study of regulatory T cells in long-lasting Graves disease. TCRdb recomputed calls from the multiplex PCR reads with MiXCR, one row per CDR3 protein. The sample lists hundreds of thousands of distinct CDR3 sequences, roughly 14% occurring once. These data also featured in a second study, about T cells in Graves' hyperthyroidism and ophthalmopathy.

The specimen was peripheral blood mononuclear cells (PBMCs), collected at new diagnosis, from a patient treated with antithyroid drugs. These receptors were obtained from a man between 25 and 39 years old with Graves disease. CDR3s include the opening cysteine and the closing phenylalanine or tryptophan. Fields, in order: V gene, D gene, clone size, J gene, CDR3 DNA, CDR3 protein. A D gene is named only where the DNA matches it firmly. Clone sizes are given selectively: once, few, many, or a class where the clone is expanded.

V: TRBV11-2
D: NA
size: NA
J: TRBJ2-7
DNA: TGTGCCAGCAGCTTCACAGGGAGTTACTCCTACGAGCAGTACTTC
CDR3: CASSFTGSYSYEQYF

V: TRBV3-1
D: NA
size: NA
J: TRBJ2-1
DNA: TGTGCCAGCAGCAACCGACGCGGCGGGAATGAGCAGTTCTTC
CDR3: CASSNRRGGNEQFF

V: TRBV28
D: NA
size: NA
J: TRBJ1-2
DNA: TGTGCCAGCGGGGAGGCGATTGCTGGCTACACCTTC
CDR3: CASGEAIAGYTF

V: TRBV30
D: TRBD2
size: once
J: TRBJ2-7
DNA: TGTGCCTGGAGTGTGGGACTAGCTCTCGATGAGCAGTACTTC
CDR3: CAWSVGLALDEQYF

V: TRBV2
D: NA
size: many
J: TRBJ2-1
DNA: TGTGCCAGCAGTGAGAAGTCTAGGGGAAACAATGAGCAGTTCTTC
CDR3: CASSEKSRGNNEQFF

V: TRBV18
D: NA
size: few
J: TRBJ1-6
DNA: TGTGCCAGCTCACCAACGCGCCCCTCCAATGGCGGCTCACCCCTCCACTTT
CDR3: CASSPTRPSNGGSPLHF

V: TRBV12-3/TRBV12-4
D: NA
size: few
J: TRBJ2-7
DNA: TGTGCCAGCAGTTTGAGTGGGGCGCCGTACTTC
CDR3: CASSLSGAPYF

V: TRBV11-2
D: NA
size: many
J: TRBJ2-3
DNA: TGTGCCAGCAGCGCTGCTCGGGATACGCAGTATTTT
CDR3: CASSAARDTQYF

V: TRBV29-1
D: NA
size: few
J: TRBJ2-2
DNA: TGCAGCGTTTTCGGCCCCTTGGGCACCGGGGAGCTGTTTTTT
CDR3: CSVFGPLGTGELFF

V: TRBV4-1
D: NA
size: NA
J: TRBJ1-5
DNA: TGCGCCAGCAGCCAAGCACGGGGGCCCCAGCATTTT
CDR3: CASSQARGPQHF

V: TRBV2
D: TRBD1
size: many
J: TRBJ1-1
DNA: TGTGCCAGCAGCCTCGCGACAGGGTGGACTGAAGCTTTCTTT
CDR3: CASSLATGWTEAFF

V: TRBV19
D: NA
size: few
J: TRBJ2-5
DNA: TGTGCCAGTAGTCAGTCACAGGGTGAGGGGACCCAGTACTTC
CDR3: CASSQSQGEGTQYF

V: TRBV7-9
D: NA
size: NA
J: TRBJ1-1
DNA: TGTGCCAGCAGCTTAGACCTATCTACGGGCTCCATGAACACTGAAGCTTTCTTT
CDR3: CASSLDLSTGSMNTEAFF

V: TRBV24-1
D: TRBD1
size: once
J: TRBJ2-3
DNA: TGTGCCACCAGTCCCGAGACAGGGGGGCCAGATATGCAGTATTTT
CDR3: CATSPETGGPDMQYF

V: TRBV30
D: NA
size: many
J: TRBJ2-1
DNA: TGTGCCTGGAGTGTCCACAGGGACGAGCAGTTCTTC
CDR3: CAWSVHRDEQFF

V: TRBV12-3/TRBV12-4
D: NA
size: many
J: TRBJ2-1
DNA: TGTGCCAGCAGTCGGGCTAGCCGCAATGAGCAGTTCTTC
CDR3: CASSRASRNEQFF

V: TRBV6-1
D: NA
size: many
J: TRBJ1-3
DNA: TGTGCCAGCAGACCCACCGCTACCTCTGGAAACACCATATATTTT
CDR3: CASRPTATSGNTIYF

V: TRBV5-5
D: NA
size: few
J: TRBJ2-7
DNA: TGTGCCAGCAGCTTCCCGGGATGGGTGCGGGGATACTACGAGCAGTACTTC
CDR3: CASSFPGWVRGYYEQYF

V: TRBV6-2/TRBV6-3
D: NA
size: NA
J: TRBJ2-1
DNA: TGTGCCAGCAGTTACTGGGGGACTAGGGGGCTATTTGAGCAGTTCTTC
CDR3: CASSYWGTRGLFEQFF

V: TRBV12-3/TRBV12-4
D: NA
size: many
J: TRBJ1-4
DNA: TGTGCCAGCAGTTCCTCTACGGGACTTGCGGGGGAAAAACTGTTTTTT
CDR3: CASSSSTGLAGEKLFF